Below, one TCR beta chain is given with its context. What it recognizes is unknown. The method was immunoSEQ multiplex PCR; TCRdb's version includes in-frame clones alone and lacks a portion of them. The sample has under 150,000 clones; roughly 92% are singletons. The record originates from a study of cytomegalovirus exposure and HLA in healthy donors. Study-wide context: The 120 or so validation repertoires used a platform that matched the one used for the roughly 700 first-cohort repertoires, as a later analysis reported. General study points: Some TCR beta chains (164 of them) were listed as cytomegalovirus-associated. In vitro checks showed that a few CMV-associated chains really do target CMV antigens.

The trim removed 8 bases at V and 10 bases at J, leaving 5 bases unmatched. This CDR3 has 11 residues. Germline V gene data show CDR1 as LGHNT and CDR2 as FRNRAP. The TCR originated in a man aged 18 to 30 in good health and CMV-seronegative. Sequenced: PBMCs. The chain combines TRBV12-5 with TRBJ2-1; 7 bases map to TRBD1. Written as DNA, the CDR3 is TGTGCTAGTACAATCAGGGGGGAGCAGTTCTTC. Its protein product is CASTIRGEQFF.